Below are 25 T cell receptor beta chains sequenced from a single sample in a study of shared clonotypes between healthy human individuals. Profiled with immunoSEQ multiplex PCR; TCRdb holds only in-frame clones, not every one. The sample carries roughly 320,000 clones, 87% recorded once. Input material: memory CD8+ T cells sorted from blood. Subset noted: CD45RO+ cells pooled with CCR7-negative TemRA cells. Every receptor here comes from a man between 18 and 29 years old in good health.

This chain joins TRBV5-1 and TRBJ1-1, with D hard to call. Per the germline V gene, CDR1 is SGHRS and CDR2 is YFSETQ. Trimming removed 4 bases at V and 3 bases at J, with 16 bases between. There are 15 residues in the CDR3. The CDR3 region has the DNA TGCGCCAGCAGCCCGTCGATTAGAGGAGACACTGAAGCTTTCTTT. It encodes CASSPSIRGDTEAFF.

The V call is TRBV18, the J call TRBJ1-6, with D unresolved. The CDR3 covers 18 residues. Trimming removed 2 bases from V and 0 bases from J, with 14 bases in between. Germline CDR1 KGHSH, CDR2 LQKENI. The CDR3 region is CASSPMNRASSYNSPLHF. Written as DNA, the CDR3 is TGTGCCAGCTCACCAATGAATAGGGCAAGCTCCTATAATTCACCCCTCCACTTT.

V is TRBV5-6 and J is TRBJ2-7; possibly TRBD1 for D (5 bases). The germline V gene has CDR1 SGHDT and CDR2 YYEEEE. CDR3 size: 13 residues. The V end was cut by 3 bases, the J end by 3 bases, with 10 bases between. CDR3 protein: CASSSRQNYEQYF. DNA for the CDR3: TGTGCCAGCAGCTCCAGACAGAACTACGAGCAGTACTTC. The full variable domain, rest sourced from reference TRBV5-6 and TRBJ2-7, is DAGVTQSPTHLIKTRGQQVTLRCSPKSGHDTVSWYQQALGQGPQFIFQYYEEEERQRGNFPDRFSGHQFPNYSSELNVNALLLGDSALYLCASSSRQNYEQYFGPGTRLTVT.

The V and J genes are TRBV5-1 and TRBJ2-7; D unclear. Germline V gene data show CDR1 as SGHRS and CDR2 as YFSETQ. Trimming removed 3 bases from V and 3 bases from J, with 7 bases in between. The CDR3 length is 12 residues. DNA of the CDR3: TGCGCCAGCAGCTCCGGAGACTACGAGCAGTACTTC. Its protein is CASSSGDYEQYF.

Turning to this clone: This could be a read error, since a much larger clone is one nucleotide away. CDR3 bases: TGCGCCAGCAGCTTGGCCAGCTCCTACGAGCAGTACTTC. This gives the protein CASSLASSYEQYF. The chain has TRBV5-1 and TRBJ2-7; D remains ambiguous. Germline V CDR1 and CDR2: SGHRS, YFSETQ. This CDR3 has 13 residues. The V end lost 0 bases, the J end lost 0 bases, and 4 bases lay between the germline ends. Full variable domain (missing parts from reference TRBV5-1 and TRBJ2-7): KAGVTQTPRYLIKTRGQQVTLSCSPISGHRSVSWYQQTPGQGLQFLFEYFSETQRNKGNFPGRFSGRQFSNSRSEMNVSTLELGDSALYLCASSLASSYEQYFGPGTRLTVT.

J is TRBJ2-7 and V is TRBV28, with 9 bases matching TRBD2. There are 17 residues in the CDR3. Germline values: CDR1 MDHEN, CDR2 SYDVKM. The ends lost 2 bases at V and 1 base at J; junction bases unmatched: 9. The CDR3 is CASSLSPSGVDSYEQYF. The CDR3 DNA reads TGTGCCAGCAGTTTAAGTCCTAGCGGGGTCGATTCCTACGAGCAGTACTTC.

This sequence joins TRBV6-5 and TRBJ2-7; 7 bases fit TRBD2. The CDR3 totals 15 residues. V trimming: 6 bases; J trimming: 2 bases; junction bases outside the gene matches: 10. Germline CDR1 is MNHEY and CDR2 is SVGAGI. Here the CDR3 reads CASSPLRERAYEQYF. CDR3 in DNA: TGTGCCAGCAGCCCCTTGCGGGAGCGGGCCTACGAGCAGTACTTC.

In its sample, this clone was seen once. This chain connects TRBV11-2 to TRBJ2-7; 8 bases are a match to TRBD2. The J segment lost 4 bases and the V segment lost 9 bases, leaving 14 bases of the junction unmatched. CDR1 and CDR2 from the germline V gene are SGHAT and FQNNGV. CDR3 size: 15 residues. CDR3 in amino acids: CASSALSGGYYEQYF. In DNA, the CDR3 is TGTGCCAGTTCTGCGTTAAGCGGGGGTTATTACGAGCAGTACTTC.

The chain employs TRBV2 and TRBJ2-5, with 7 bases lining up with TRBD2. The CDR3 sequence is 13 residues long. Germline V lookup: CDR1 SNHLY, CDR2 FYNNEI. Trimming cost V 8 bases and J 5 bases; bases outside gene matches: 8. The CDR3: CASRGAAGETQYF. The CDR3 DNA reads as TGTGCCAGCCGAGGCGCAGCGGGGGAGACCCAGTACTTC. The whole variable domain, remainder taken from reference TRBV2 and TRBJ2-5, is EPEVTQTPSHQVTQMGQEVILRCVPISNHLYFYWYRQILGQKVEFLVSFYNNEISEKSEIFDDQFSVERPDGSNFTLKIRSTKLEDSAMYFCASRGAAGETQYFGPGTRLLVL.

This clone has only one observation. The chain carries TRBV28 and TRBJ1-3; perhaps TRBD1 as D (5 bases). V shed 5 bases and J shed 0 bases, with 29 bases lying between them. In germline, CDR1 is MDHEN, CDR2 SYDVKM. There are 21 residues in the CDR3. Here the CDR3 DNA reads TGTGCCAGCAGTCCTCCCGTATGGGACCATCGAACCATGTCCTCTGGAAACACCATATATTTT. Amino acids: CASSPPVWDHRTMSSGNTIYF.

The rearrangement uses TRBV6-6 and TRBJ2-5, with D tentatively TRBD2 (7 bases). CDR3 length: 15 amino acids. V lost 7 bases and J 5 bases, leaving 20 bases between the germline ends. The V gene's germline CDR1 is MNHNY and CDR2 SVGAGI (reference sequence). The CDR3 is CASTVLGGAGETQYF. The CDR3 DNA is TGTGCCAGCACCGTCTTAGGGGGGGCCGGGGAGACCCAGTACTTC.

CDR3 in DNA: TGTGCCACCCTGGAGGGGAGGGCCTTCAATGAGCAGTTCTTC. Protein: CATLEGRAFNEQFF. The V call is TRBV2, the J call TRBJ2-1; TRBD2 aligns across 7 bases. V was pared by 10 bases and J by 6 bases, with 12 bases of the junction left unmatched. The CDR3 has 14 amino acids. Germline V gene data show CDR1 as SNHLY and CDR2 as FYNNEI. Based on the CDR3 plus reference TRBV2 and TRBJ2-1, the full variable domain is EPEVTQTPSHQVTQMGQEVILRCVPISNHLYFYWYRQILGQKVEFLVSFYNNEISEKSEIFDDQFSVERPDGSNFTLKIRSTKLEDSAMYFCATLEGRAFNEQFFGPGTRLTVL.

The chain has TRBV5-1 and TRBJ2-7, with 8 bases fitting TRBD2. The germline gives CDR1 SGHRS, CDR2 YFSETQ. The length of the CDR3 is 15 residues. V was pared by 0 bases and J by 4 bases, with 6 bases of the junction left unmatched. The chain's CDR3 is CASSLVGLVFYEQYF. CDR3 coding DNA: TGCGCCAGCAGCTTGGTGGGACTAGTATTTTACGAGCAGTACTTC.

This clone is a singleton in its sample. The rearrangement links TRBV9 to TRBJ2-3; D perhaps matches TRBD2 (7 bases). Germline V gene sequence: CDR1 SGDLS, CDR2 YYNGEE. The CDR3 has 16 amino acids. The V end was cut by 2 bases, the J end by 3 bases, with 16 bases between. The CDR3 loop is CASSVNGGQRTDTQYF. CDR3 nucleotides: TGTGCCAGCAGCGTCAACGGGGGGCAGAGGACAGATACGCAGTATTTT.

This clone was observed a single time. The chain combines TRBV7-2 with TRBJ1-4, with D possibly matching TRBD1 (5 bases). The germline V gene has CDR1 SGHTA and CDR2 FQGNSA. V gave up 5 bases and J gave up 1 base, with 11 bases separating them. The CDR3 has 15 residues. The CDR3 DNA is TGTGCCAGCAGCCTAACAGGCGGAACTAATGAAAAACTGTTTTTT. It is translated as CASSLTGGTNEKLFF.

This chain links TRBV9 with TRBJ2-7; 11 bases are a match to TRBD2. The CDR3 extends over 15 amino acids. Trimming at V came to 2 bases and at J to 0 bases, leaving 1 base not matched to a gene. Germline CDR1 is SGDLS and CDR2 is YYNGEE. The CDR3 DNA reads as TGTGCCAGCAGCGTCGGACTAGCGGGCTCCTACGAGCAGTACTTC. Residues: CASSVGLAGSYEQYF.

The chain joins TRBV27 to TRBJ2-1; D tentatively fits TRBD1 or TRBD2 (6 bases each). The CDR3 covers 15 residues. V lost 7 bases and J 2 bases, leaving 15 bases between the germline ends. Germline assignment: CDR1 MNHEY and CDR2 SMNVEV (reference sequence). As DNA, the CDR3 is TGTGCCAGCACCTCAGGGGTAGCGGCCTACAATGAGCAGTTCTTC. Amino acids: CASTSGVAAYNEQFF.

V gene TRBV5-6 combines with J gene TRBJ2-1, with D possibly being TRBD2 (6 bases). In germline, CDR1 is SGHDT, CDR2 YYEEEE. The CDR3 sequence is 14 residues long. V was clipped by 4 bases and J by 6 bases, with 14 bases between them. The CDR3 sequence is CASSDSGVPNEQFF. The CDR3 DNA reads TGTGCCAGCAGCGACTCGGGGGTCCCCAATGAGCAGTTCTTC.

This chain connects TRBV4-1 to TRBJ1-5; 8 bases map to TRBD1. The germline V gene encodes CDR1 MGHRA and CDR2 YSYEKL. V trimming: 4 bases; J trimming: 6 bases; junction bases outside the gene matches: 8. This CDR3 is 15 amino acids long. CDR3 region: CASSLEDRAGQPQHF. DNA of the CDR3: TGCGCCAGCAGCCTTGAGGACAGGGCGGGTCAGCCCCAGCATTTT.

The rearrangement uses TRBV5-8 and TRBJ1-5; 12 bases fit TRBD1. Trimming removed 3 bases from V and 5 bases from J; junction bases left unmatched: 6. The germline CDR1 and CDR2 sequences are SGHTS and YDEGEE. CDR3 length: 16 residues. The CDR3 is CASSWRDRGRDQPQHF. The DNA for the CDR3 is TGTGCCAGCAGCTGGAGGGACAGGGGGCGTGATCAGCCCCAGCATTTT.

The chain is built from TRBV28 and TRBJ2-2; D unclear. Trimming left V 7 bases short and J 4 bases short, with 13 bases between. There are 14 residues in the CDR3. CDR1 MDHEN and CDR2 SYDVKM come from the germline V gene. The CDR3 spells CASNELRTTGELFF. CDR3 coding DNA: TGTGCCAGCAATGAGTTAAGGACCACCGGGGAGCTGTTTTTT.

The gene calls are TRBV27 and TRBJ2-7; D gene unclear. The CDR3 covers 13 residues. Germline-derived CDR1 and CDR2 are MNHEY and SMNVEV (reference sequence). Between the trimmed V and J ends, which lost 5 bases and 0 bases, there was a span of 8 bases. DNA for the CDR3: TGTGCCAGCAGTCCCATGATCTCCTACGAGCAGTACTTC. Translated, it gives CASSPMISYEQYF.

This clone occurred once. This chain links TRBV5-4 with TRBJ2-5, with 10 bases lining up with TRBD1. Germline V lookup: CDR1 SGHNT, CDR2 YYREEE (reference sequence). The CDR3 is 15 residues long. J lost 4 bases, V lost 4 bases, and 7 bases had no gene match. The CDR3 DNA reads TGTGCCAGCAGCGTGGGACAGGGGTTGATAGAGACCCAGTACTTC. Translated, it gives CASSVGQGLIETQYF.

The J gene is TRBJ1-2, the V gene TRBV2; D remains ambiguous. The CDR3 is 15 amino acids. V shed 5 bases and J shed 2 bases, with 15 bases lying between them. The germline V gene encodes CDR1 SNHLY and CDR2 FYNNEI. Here the CDR3 reads CASSSLAQINYGYTF. CDR3 DNA sequence: TGTGCCAGCAGTAGTTTAGCACAGATAAACTATGGCTACACCTTC. Supplemented by reference TRBV2 and TRBJ1-2, the full variable domain reads EPEVTQTPSHQVTQMGQEVILRCVPISNHLYFYWYRQILGQKVEFLVSFYNNEISEKSEIFDDQFSVERPDGSNFTLKIRSTKLEDSAMYFCASSSLAQINYGYTFGSGTRLTVV.

This clone was seen a handful of times. The CDR3 DNA reads as TGTGCCAGCAGCGGATATGGCTGGGATCATTCACCCCTCCACTTT. This translates into CASSGYGWDHSPLHF. The chain employs TRBV7-9 and TRBJ1-6; D ambiguous. Germline CDR1 is SEHNR and CDR2 is FQNEAQ (reference sequence). The CDR3 consists of 15 residues. V was cut by 5 bases and J by 8 bases, with 16 bases left in between.